A single sample is the source of the 4 T cell receptor beta chains below, sequenced in a study of human T cells and chemical hapten exposure. TCRdb reprocessed the RACE reads via MiXCR and lists one record per CDR3 protein. The data show about 98,000 distinct CDR3 sequences, 10% to 13% seen once. Time point denoted: pre-sensitization, week 0. This sample's treatment: therapeutic diphenylcyclopropenone sensitization with weekly scalp DPC. Source: whole blood, taken in connection with sensitization to the hapten diphenylcyclopropenone (DPC). The receptors come from a woman aged 60-75 years with alopecia areata. Some clones in this sample may be carry-over from other donors' samples.

The table lists this clonotype with many counts. The gene calls are TRBV5-1 and TRBJ2-1, with D possibly matching TRBD1 (6 bases). The CDR3 loop spans 17 amino acids. Per the germline V gene, CDR1 is SGHRS and CDR2 is YFSETQ. V shed 0 bases and J shed 4 bases, with 17 bases lying between them. The CDR3 region is CASSLDQGPIEYNEQFF. CDR3 in DNA: TGCGCCAGCAGCTTGGACCAGGGGCCCATTGAGTACAATGAGCAGTTCTTC.

This clonotype was recorded many times. The J gene is TRBJ1-1, the V gene TRBV7-9; D gene uncertain. The CDR3 length is 15 residues. Germline CDR1 is SEHNR and CDR2 is FQNEAQ (reference sequence). With 5 bases removed from V and 2 bases from J, the gap between germline ends came to 15 bases. CDR3 coding DNA: TGTGCCAGCAGCGTCCACCAGCGGGTCAACACTGAAGCTTTCTTT. Translating gives CASSVHQRVNTEAFF.

This chain links TRBV27 with TRBJ2-1; a weak D match, TRBD2 (7 bases). The germline gives CDR1 MNHEY, CDR2 SMNVEV (reference sequence). The CDR3 is made up of 15 amino acids. Trimming removed 4 bases from V and 3 bases from J, with 13 bases in between. The CDR3 DNA follows: TGTGCCAGCAGTTCCGGGGGGCTCAACTACAATGAGCAGTTCTTC. Translation gives CASSSGGLNYNEQFF.

This clonotype was observed at least ten times. The chain carries TRBV5-1 and TRBJ2-5; TRBD2 aligns across 8 bases. Germline CDR1 SGHRS, CDR2 YFSETQ. V dropped 5 bases and J dropped 1; count of bases not matched to a gene: 4. The CDR3 runs 14 residues. The DNA of the CDR3 is TGCGCCAGCAGTTCCGGGGGGGCCCAAGAGACCCAGTACTTC. This gives the protein CASSSGGAQETQYF.